The present entry profiles one T cell receptor beta chain with its context. Its antigen is currently unknown. These data are taken from a study of CD8 T cells in ankylosing spondylitis. Points from the study as a whole: Disease-linked clones reportedly showed significant enrichment in matched ankylosing spondylitis synovial fluid. A number of the motif variants had already been described in reactive arthritis synovial fluid and blood. A motif in TCR beta, a set of roughly 8 highly homologous variants, appeared characteristic of ankylosing spondylitis blood.

Construction of TCR beta libraries was performed using quantitative 5'-RACE with molecular barcodes. In TCRdb, the 5' RACE reads were re-called with MiXCR into one record per CDR3 protein. The sample records about 160,000 distinct CDR3 sequences, roughly 44% being singletons. This CDR3 spans 14 amino acids. The sample consisted of synovial fluid, either unsorted or a sorted T cell fraction (not recorded which). The gene calls are TRBV21-1 and TRBJ2-6; the D call TRBD1 from the table was never checked on the DNA. TRBV21-1 is assigned pseudogene status. The sequence was collected from a male donor with ankylosing spondylitis. The CDR3 region is CASKTGIGANVLTF. For the CDR3, the DNA is TGTGCCAGCAAGACAGGGATTGGGGCCAACGTCCTGACTTTC.